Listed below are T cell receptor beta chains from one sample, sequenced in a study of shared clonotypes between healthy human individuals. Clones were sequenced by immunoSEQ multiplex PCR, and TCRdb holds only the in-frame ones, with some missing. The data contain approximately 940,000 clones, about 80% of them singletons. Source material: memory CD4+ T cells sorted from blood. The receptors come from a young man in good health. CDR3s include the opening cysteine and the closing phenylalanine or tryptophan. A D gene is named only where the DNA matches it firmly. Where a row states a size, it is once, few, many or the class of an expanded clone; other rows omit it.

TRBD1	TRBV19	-	CASTIRQGEDAFF
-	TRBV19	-	CASSPRTAYEQYF
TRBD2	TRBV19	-	CASSSLAGGADTQYF
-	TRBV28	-	CASSQEGHYGYTF
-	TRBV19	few	CASSSYPSQDNSPLHF
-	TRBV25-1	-	CASLRDGANTGELFF
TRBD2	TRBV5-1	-	CASSSGLYTGELFF
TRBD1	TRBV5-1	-	CASSGGQGGTDTQYF
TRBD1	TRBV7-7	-	CASSSPGTGGGEQYF
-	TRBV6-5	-	CASSQTGAEQYF
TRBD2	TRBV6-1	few	CASSEYLAGTGETQYF
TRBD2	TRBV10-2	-	CASSDRGGANEQFF
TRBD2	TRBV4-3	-	CASSQDGRVGELFF
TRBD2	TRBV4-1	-	CASSGTSPPETQYF
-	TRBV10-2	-	CASTPGPNSPLHF
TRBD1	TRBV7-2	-	CASRASGQLGETQYF
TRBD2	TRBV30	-	CAWSRGRASEQYF
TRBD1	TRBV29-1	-	CSSVTGYEQYF
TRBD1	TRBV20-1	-	CSAVWRDRVYF
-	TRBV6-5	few	CASSYGTFSYEQYF
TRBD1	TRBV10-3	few	CAIRGQGAQGTGELFF
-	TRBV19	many	CASSIPGLIFTEAFF
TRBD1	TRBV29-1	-	CSVSSGGGNSASQYF
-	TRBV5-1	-	CASSRDLFYNEQFF
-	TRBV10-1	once	CASRDGYTGELFF
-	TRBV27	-	CASSISTDTQYF
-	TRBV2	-	CASSLGTWNYGYTF
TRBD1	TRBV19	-	CASENPQGFGNQPQHF
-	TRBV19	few	CASIDRSSGANVLTF
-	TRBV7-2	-	CASSPRRLTNTGELFF
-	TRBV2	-	CASLKEASSYEQYF
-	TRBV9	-	CASSVISTGELFF
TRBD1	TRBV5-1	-	CASSTGQGTQDTQYF
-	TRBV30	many	CAWSVSVSGLKFF
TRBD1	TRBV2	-	CASSPGQGLSKQYF
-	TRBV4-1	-	CASSREPYGYTF
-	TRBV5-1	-	CASASGGETYEQYF
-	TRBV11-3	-	CASSLGDLAKGNEQFF